This T cell receptor (beta chain) was documented in a study of identical twins. TCRdb re-called the 5' RACE reads with MiXCR, one entry per CDR3 protein. The top ten clones hold more than 14% of a sample with about 220,000 distinct CDR3 sequences, 6.5% of them seen once. The data were also submitted as part of a second study, on T cells expressing NK-cell markers. That source notes: Each TCR beta repertoire originated in sorted T cells that were CD3+CD56+NKG2C+, CD3+CD56+NKG2C- or CD3+CD56-NKG2C+.

The TCR sequence derives from a woman aged 18-35 years in good health. Material for sequencing was CD8+ T cells sorted from blood.

The CDR3 DNA reads as TGTGCCAGCAGCCTGCTTTTCGATGAGCAGTTCTTC. Its translation: CASSLLFDEQFF. The V call is TRBV6-6, the J call TRBJ2-1; D unclear. The CDR3 loop spans 12 amino acids. CDR1 MNHNY and CDR2 SVGAGI come from the germline V gene (reference sequence). With 6 bases removed from V and 8 bases from J, the gap between germline ends came to 11 bases.